Shown below are 25 T cell receptor beta chains from a single sample sequenced in a study of long-term antiretroviral therapy in people with HIV. With survey level as its setting, the immunoSEQ assay was v3.0. Repertoires were generated with immunoSEQ multiplex PCR, while TCRdb's copy carries only in-frame clones and drops some. The data contain over 10,000 clones, 88% of them singletons. This material consisted of unsorted PBMCs, taken 2.1 years after starting antiretroviral therapy. The receptor set was obtained from a woman in her 40s with HIV.

The rearrangement links TRBV29-1 to TRBJ2-7; TRBD1 is a possible D gene (6 bases). With 4 bases removed from V and 4 bases from J, the gap between germline ends came to 11 bases. CDR1 and CDR2 from the germline V gene are SQVTM and ANQGSEA. The CDR3 runs 12 residues. This CDR3 is CSVVSGAYEQYF. The CDR3 nucleotides are TGCAGCGTTGTTTCAGGGGCTTACGAGCAGTACTTC.

The chain uses TRBV27 and TRBJ1-1; TRBD1 aligns across 7 bases. Looked up from germline, CDR1 is MNHEY and CDR2 is SMNVEV (reference sequence). The CDR3 has 15 amino acids. V lost 3 bases and J lost 8; bases outside the gene matches: 12. Written as DNA, the CDR3 is TGTGCCAGCAGTTTTTTGGGGCAGGGGGGGGTAGAAGCTTTCTTT. Translating it yields CASSFLGQGGVEAFF.

The chain joins TRBV18 to TRBJ1-4; no clear D gene. The V gene lost 2 bases and the J gene lost 0 bases, with 4 bases spanning the gap. The CDR3 runs to 14 residues. CDR1 and CDR2 (germline): KGHSH, LQKENI. CDR3 loop: CASSPTATNEKLFF. The CDR3 nucleotides read TGTGCCAGCTCACCAACAGCAACTAATGAAAAACTGTTTTTT.

The V and J genes are TRBV7-2 and TRBJ2-1; D perhaps matches TRBD1 (6 bases). Germline-derived CDR1 and CDR2 are SGHTA and FQGNSA. The CDR3 length is 13 residues. With 3 bases removed from V and 8 bases from J, the gap between germline ends came to 11 bases. The CDR3 loop reads CASSLPGEHEQFF. CDR3 nucleotides: TGTGCCAGCAGCTTGCCAGGGGAGCATGAGCAGTTCTTC. The entire variable domain, with the rest obtained from reference TRBV7-2 and TRBJ2-1, is as follows: GAGVSQSPSNKVTEKGKDVELRCDPISGHTALYWYRQSLGQGLEFLIYFQGNSAPDKSGLPSDRFSAERTGGSVSTLTIQRTQQEDSAVYLCASSLPGEHEQFFGPGTRLTVL.

This clone turned up a few times. Other nucleotide sequences in the sample specify the same CDR3. CDR3 in amino acids: CASREDVSYEQYF. In DNA form, the CDR3 reads TGTGCCAGCAGGGAGGACGTGAGCTACGAGCAGTACTTC. This chain uses TRBV27 with TRBJ2-7; a weak D match, TRBD2 (5 bases). Trimming cost V 6 bases and J 3 bases, with 12 bases left between them. Germline V gene lookup returns CDR1 MNHEY and CDR2 SMNVEV (reference sequence). This CDR3 is built from 13 residues.

This clone appeared once. The chain has TRBV21-1 and TRBJ1-2; TRBD1, the table's D call, lacks a check against the DNA. TRBV21-1 is shown as a pseudogene. The CDR3 sequence is 14 residues long. The CDR3 protein is CASRGQATNYGYTF. The CDR3 DNA follows: TGTGCCAGCAGAGGACAGGCCACTAACTATGGCTACACCTTC.

The CDR3 protein is CASSLVGGQDTQYF. As DNA, the CDR3 is TGTGCCAGCAGCTTAGTGGGGGGGCAAGATACGCAGTATTTT. The chain uses TRBV25-1 and TRBJ2-3; a possible D gene is TRBD2 (7 bases). Germline CDR1 reads MGHDK; CDR2 reads SYGVNS. V lost 6 bases to trimming and J lost 5 bases, with 15 bases between them. The CDR3 has 14 residues.

The DNA for the CDR3 is TGCGCCAGCAGCGGCGGGACTAGGGTTAGTACGGAGCAGTTCTTC. Protein: CASSGGTRVSTEQFF. The V call is TRBV5-1, the J call TRBJ2-1; 8 bases map to TRBD2. V shed 4 bases, J shed 10 bases, and the junction held 13 bases outside the gene matches. The CDR3 covers 15 residues. Germline assignment: CDR1 SGHRS and CDR2 YFSETQ.

The chain links TRBV4-1 to TRBJ1-2, with 9 bases aligning to TRBD1. Germline-derived CDR1 and CDR2 are MGHRA and YSYEKL. The length of the CDR3 is 15 residues. V gave up 3 bases and J gave up 4 bases; unmatched junction bases: 6. The CDR3 coding sequence is TGCGCCAGCAGCCATGCCGACAGGGGGACCTATGGCTACACCTTC. Amino acid sequence: CASSHADRGTYGYTF.

The chain combines TRBV4-1 with TRBJ2-7, with 11 positions matching TRBD1. Losses at the gene ends were 4 bases for V and 2 bases for J; bases not matched to a gene: 4. The germline V gene has CDR1 MGHRA and CDR2 YSYEKL. The CDR3 has 15 residues. CDR3 coding DNA: TGCGCCAGCAGCCCGGGACAGGGGGGAACCTACGAGCAGTACTTC. Its protein product is CASSPGQGGTYEQYF.

The gene calls are TRBV19 and TRBJ2-7, with TRBD1 matching over 8 bases. V gave up 6 bases and J gave up 1 base; unmatched junction bases: 2. This CDR3 spans 13 amino acids. CDR1 and CDR2 (germline): LNHDA, SQIVND (reference sequence). CDR3 residues: CASSTGGSYEQYF. CDR3 nucleotides: TGTGCCAGTAGCACAGGGGGGTCCTACGAGCAGTACTTC.

This clone occurred a few times. The chain carries TRBV5-1 and TRBJ2-5, with 8 bases that match TRBD2. The germline gives CDR1 SGHRS, CDR2 YFSETQ. Trimming cost V 5 bases and J 5 bases; bases outside gene matches: 5. This CDR3 is built from 13 residues. The CDR3 nucleotides are TGCGCCAGCAGAAGCGGGGGAAGGGAGACCCAGTACTTC. Protein product: CASRSGGRETQYF.

The CDR3 loop is CASSSYNEQFF. In nucleotides, the CDR3 is TGTGCCAGCAGCTCCTACAATGAGCAGTTCTTC. V and J are TRBV5-6 and TRBJ2-1; no definite D call. Trimming removed 3 bases at V and 2 bases at J, with 0 bases between. The CDR3 is 11 amino acids. Germline CDR1 reads SGHDT; CDR2 reads YYEEEE. Using reference TRBV5-6 and TRBJ2-1 for the parts outside the CDR3, the full variable domain is DAGVTQSPTHLIKTRGQQVTLRCSPKSGHDTVSWYQQALGQGPQFIFQYYEEEERQRGNFPDRFSGHQFPNYSSELNVNALLLGDSALYLCASSSYNEQFFGPGTRLTVL.

This clone has only one observation. The J gene is TRBJ2-4, the V gene TRBV5-1, with D possibly being TRBD1 (6 bases). The CDR3 totals 16 residues. Germline-derived CDR1 and CDR2 are SGHRS and YFSETQ. V was shortened by 4 bases and J by 0 bases, with 14 bases between the two germline ends. CDR3 amino acids: CASSPGAGLAKNIQYF. CDR3 nucleotide sequence: TGCGCCAGCAGCCCAGGGGCCGGATTAGCCAAAAACATTCAGTACTTC.

This clone has a single count. The chain couples TRBV6-6 to TRBJ1-2; D unclear. With 4 bases removed from V and 8 bases from J, the gap between germline ends came to 11 bases. CDR3 size: 12 residues. CDR1 and CDR2 (germline): MNHNY, SVGAGI (reference sequence). DNA of the CDR3: TGTGCCAGCAGTTTTAGTTCGGCAGGCTACACCTTC. Translation: CASSFSSAGYTF.

The chain is built from TRBV6-5 and TRBJ2-2, with D uncertain. V dropped 0 bases and J dropped 6 bases, with 11 bases sitting between them. This CDR3 is built from 15 residues. Germline V gene data show CDR1 as MNHEY and CDR2 as SVGAGI. CDR3: CASSYSFRSAGELFF. The CDR3, as DNA: TGTGCCAGCAGTTACTCGTTCAGATCGGCCGGGGAGCTGTTTTTT.

The chain has TRBV5-1 and TRBJ1-1; maybe TRBD1 (6 bases). V dropped 4 bases and J dropped 5 bases, with 18 bases sitting between them. Germline V gene sequence: CDR1 SGHRS, CDR2 YFSETQ. This CDR3 region has 15 residues. CDR3 in amino acids: CASSQSGGPGTEAFF. CDR3 DNA sequence: TGCGCCAGCAGCCAGTCGGGGGGCCCGGGGACTGAAGCTTTCTTT.

The V and J genes are TRBV10-2 and TRBJ1-4, with D possibly TRBD1 on 6 matching bases. V was pared by 3 bases and J by 6 bases, with 11 bases between. This CDR3 contains 14 residues. Germline V gene data show CDR1 as WSHSY and CDR2 as SAAADI. CDR3 nucleotide sequence: TGCGCCAGCAGTGATGAAGGGGGAGATGAAAAACTGTTTTTT. It specifies CASSDEGGDEKLFF.

V gene TRBV11-2 combines with J gene TRBJ2-3, with D possibly TRBD1 on 5 matching bases. Trimming removed 3 bases from V and 3 bases from J, with 13 bases in between. The CDR3 has 15 residues. Germline-derived CDR1 and CDR2 are SGHAT and FQNNGV. CDR3 nucleotide sequence: TGTGCCAGCAGCTTCCCGGCAGGGTGGACAGATACGCAGTATTTT. It yields the protein CASSFPAGWTDTQYF.

The chain joins TRBV10-3 to TRBJ1-2; TRBD1 might be the D (5 bases). V gave up 6 bases and J gave up 0 bases, with 17 bases separating them. The germline V gene has CDR1 ENHRY and CDR2 SYGVKD. This CDR3 has 16 residues. CDR3 amino acids: CAISGDRSRSNYGYTF. The CDR3 DNA follows: TGTGCCATCAGCGGGGACCGCTCCCGATCTAACTATGGCTACACCTTC.

V gene TRBV5-5 combines with J gene TRBJ2-3; D is undetermined. Per the germline V gene, CDR1 is SGHKS and CDR2 is YYEKEE (reference sequence). V lost 6 bases to trimming and J lost 2 bases, with 19 bases between them. CDR3 size: 16 residues. The DNA for the CDR3 is TGTGCCAGCAACTACCAGACGCAGGAACCCACAGATACGCAGTATTTT. This codes for CASNYQTQEPTDTQYF.

Regarding this clone: At the DNA level, this CDR3 is encoded by other sequences in the same sample as well. This chain uses TRBV7-8 with TRBJ2-5; 10 nucleotides line up with TRBD2. V lost 0 bases and J lost 1; bases outside the gene matches: 5. The CDR3 runs to 17 residues. Per germline, CDR1 SGHVS and CDR2 FQNEAQ. DNA for the CDR3: TGTGCCAGCAGCTTAGCGGGTCTAGCGGGGGTCCAAGAGACCCAGTACTTC. This translates into CASSLAGLAGVQETQYF. Based on the CDR3 plus reference TRBV7-8 and TRBJ2-5, the full variable domain is GAGVSQSPRYKVAKRGQDVALRCDPISGHVSLFWYQQALGQGPEFLTYFQNEAQLDKSGLPSDRFFAERPEGSVSTLKIQRTQQEDSAVYLCASSLAGLAGVQETQYFGPGTRLLVL.

The CDR3 sequence: CASSWGQFVGETQYF. The CDR3 region has the DNA TGCGCCAGCAGCTGGGGACAGTTTGTTGGGGAGACCCAGTACTTC. The gene calls are TRBV5-1 and TRBJ2-5, with TRBD1 matching over 7 bases. The germline V gene encodes CDR1 SGHRS and CDR2 YFSETQ. The trim removed 3 bases at V and 5 bases at J, leaving 10 bases unmatched. This CDR3 is built from 15 residues.

The chain links TRBV6-5 to TRBJ2-7; no reliable D call. Germline CDR1 MNHEY, CDR2 SVGAGI. There are 11 residues in the CDR3. Trimming shortened V by 3 bases and J by 5 bases, and 5 bases separated the two germline ends. This CDR3 reads CASSYRHEQYF. The CDR3 bases are TGTGCCAGCAGTTATAGGCACGAGCAGTACTTC.

The V call is TRBV19, the J call TRBJ1-1; D is ambiguous. This CDR3 contains 16 residues. CDR1 and CDR2 (germline): LNHDA, SQIVND (reference sequence). V lost 1 base, J lost 1 base, and 13 bases lay in between. CDR3 residues: CASSIGRRVTNTEAFF. DNA for the CDR3: TGTGCCAGTAGTATAGGTAGGAGGGTGACGAACACTGAAGCTTTCTTT.